This is a list of T cell receptor beta chains from one sample in a study of circulating CD8 cells and anti-PD-1 response in melanoma. A single record per CDR3 protein comes from TCRdb applying MiXCR to the reads. The sample yields around 1,200 distinct CDR3 sequences, roughly 9.8% seen once. The material sequenced was CD8+ T cells from PBMCs, taken at baseline or after one month of anti-PD-1 therapy (not recorded which). Every receptor here comes from a human donor with melanoma. CDR3s include the opening cysteine and the closing phenylalanine or tryptophan. A D gene is named only where the DNA matches it firmly. Clone sizes are given selectively: once, few, many, or a class where the clone is expanded.

length,V,D,J,size,CDR3,DNA
15,TRBV27,.,TRBJ1-1,medium-sized,CASSLSAGSNTEAFF,TGTGCCAGCAGTTTATCAGCGGGGTCGAACACTGAAGCTTTCTTT
15,TRBV4-3,TRBD2,TRBJ2-1,large,CASSQEELAGGEQFF,TGCGCCAGCAGCCAAGAGGAACTAGCGGGGGGTGAGCAGTTCTTC
12,TRBV21-1,.,TRBJ1-1,large,CASSKEYTEAFF,TGTGCCAGCAGCAAGGAGTACACTGAAGCTTTCTTT
13,TRBV28,.,TRBJ1-5,medium-sized,CASQRRGNQPQHF,TGTGCCAGCCAACGCCGCGGCAATCAGCCCCAGCATTTT
14,TRBV19,.,TRBJ1-5,medium-sized,CASSNIGLGQPQHF,TGTGCCAGTAGTAACATCGGTCTGGGTCAGCCCCAGCATTTT
16,TRBV2,TRBD1,TRBJ2-2,medium-sized,CASSEKGAINTGELFF,TGTGCCAGCAGTGAAAAGGGGGCGATCAACACCGGGGAGCTGTTTTTT
14,TRBV5-4,.,TRBJ2-1,.,CATTEGPSYNEQFF,TGTGCCACCACCGAAGGGCCTTCCTACAATGAGCAGTTCTTC
17,TRBV21-1,.,TRBJ1-2,.,CASSKAREGALSYGYTF,TGTGCCAGCAGCAAAGCGCGAGAGGGGGCTTTATCCTATGGCTACACCTTC
14,TRBV4-1,.,TRBJ2-3,medium-sized,CASSLISGTDTQYF,TGCGCCAGCAGCCTGATTTCTGGTACAGATACGCAGTATTTT
14,TRBV27,.,TRBJ2-7,medium-sized,CASSPGTLSYEQYF,TGTGCCAGCAGTCCCGGGACACTTTCCTACGAGCAGTACTTC
15,TRBV5-4,TRBD1,TRBJ2-3,large,CASSGGTGAIDTQYF,TGTGCCAGCAGCGGGGGGACAGGGGCTATAGATACGCAGTATTTT
14,TRBV10-2,.,TRBJ2-3,medium-sized,CASSDGGPADTQYF,TGCGCCAGCAGTGATGGGGGTCCGGCAGATACGCAGTATTTT
13,TRBV7-6,.,TRBJ2-7,.,CASSLDPAYEQYF,TGTGCCAGCAGCTTAGATCCAGCCTACGAGCAGTACTTC
14,TRBV24-1,.,TRBJ2-1,medium-sized,CATSDSSYYNEQFF,TGTGCCACCAGTGATTCCTCCTATTACAATGAGCAGTTCTTC
14,TRBV7-3,.,TRBJ2-5,large,CASSEGGNQETQYF,TGTGCCAGCTCGGAGGGGGGCAACCAAGAGACCCAGTACTTC
12,TRBV25-1,.,TRBJ2-3,.,CTSGWGTDTQYF,TGTACCAGCGGGTGGGGCACAGATACGCAGTATTTT
14,TRBV10-2,.,TRBJ1-5,large,CASSGGPSNQPQHF,TGCGCCAGCAGCGGGGGCCCGAGCAATCAGCCCCAGCATTTT
14,TRBV12-5,.,TRBJ1-2,medium-sized,CASGSGLSTYGYTF,TGTGCTAGTGGTTCGGGACTCTCTACCTATGGCTACACCTTC
14,TRBV29-1,.,TRBJ2-7,large,CSVEGGHLGGEQYF,TGCAGCGTTGAGGGGGGACACTTGGGAGGCGAGCAGTACTTC
15,TRBV19,TRBD1,TRBJ1-5,few,CASSKTDRGDQPQHF,TGTGCCAGTAGTAAAACGGACAGGGGGGATCAGCCCCAGCATTTT
15,TRBV19,TRBD1,TRBJ1-1,medium-sized,CASSIGGTGVAEAFF,TGTGCCAGTAGTATCGGGGGGACAGGGGTGGCTGAAGCTTTCTTT
18,TRBV6-2/TRBV6-3,.,TRBJ2-2,.,CASSYPLESGAHTGELFF,TGTGCCAGCAGTTACCCGCTTGAGTCAGGGGCGCACACCGGGGAGCTGTTTTTT